This TCR beta chain stems from a study of blood T cell repertoires in COVID-19. In the original analysis: Using reference gene primer amplification, nucleated cell counts were estimated. Clones were read by immunoSEQ multiplex PCR, and TCRdb kept only the in-frame ones, dropping some. The D gene and trimming were derived from the DNA, and the V and J assignments and clone size from that table. The profile covers about 250,000 clones, with about nine tenths appearing a single time and approximately 1.7% taken by the ten largest. This sequence originates from a man between 40 and 49 years old who had recovered from COVID-19. Sequencing was done on a sample of PBMCs or T cells enriched from blood (not recorded which).

This chain's CDR3 is CSVFYISNTEAFF. The CDR3, as DNA: TGCAGCGTTTTTTACATTTCGAACACTGAAGCTTTCTTT. The V and J genes are TRBV29-1 and TRBJ1-1; D not resolved. This CDR3 contains 13 residues. V was cut by 5 bases and J by 1 base, with 11 bases left in between. Germline V lookup: CDR1 SQVTM, CDR2 ANQGSEA.